The source of this TCR beta chain is a study of blood T cell repertoires in COVID-19. Study at large: Samples representing acute and convalescent COVID-19 were sourced from the United States, Italy and Spain. T cells, B-cell-depleted T cells, or PBMCs provided the cDNA or gDNA that served as material.

As handled by the study authors: By means of reference gene primer amplification, nucleated cell counts were estimated. The table came from immunoSEQ multiplex PCR; TCRdb's copy has only in-frame clones and leaves some out. Clonal size and the V and J genes are those of that table, whereas D and trimming came from the DNA. Of roughly 38,000 clones in the sample, 65% to 85% were seen once. Remarks on this clone: One junction end disagrees with the germline gene, perhaps due to a read error.

Sequencing was carried out using peripheral blood. This sequence originates from a man between 35 and 55 years old with active or convalescent COVID-19.

CDR3 nucleotide sequence: TGTGCCAGCAGTTTAGCGGGGGGGCAGGAGACCCAGTACTTC. Translated: CASSLAGGQETQYF. This chain connects TRBV7-2 to TRBJ2-5; 11 bases are shared with TRBD2. The CDR3 sequence is 14 residues long. CDR1 is SGHTA and CDR2 is FQGNSA in the germline V gene.